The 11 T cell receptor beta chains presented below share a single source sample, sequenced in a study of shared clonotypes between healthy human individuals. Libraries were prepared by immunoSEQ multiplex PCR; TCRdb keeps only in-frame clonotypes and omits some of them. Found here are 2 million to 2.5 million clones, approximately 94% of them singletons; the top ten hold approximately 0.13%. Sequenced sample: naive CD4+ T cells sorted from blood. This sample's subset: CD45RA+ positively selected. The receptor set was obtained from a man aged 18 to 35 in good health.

CDR3 amino acids: CASSWGTGAANEKLFF. CDR3 sequence (DNA): TGCGCCAGCAGCTGGGGGACCGGGGCTGCTAATGAAAAACTGTTTTTT. The chain carries TRBV5-1 and TRBJ1-4, with D perhaps matching TRBD1 (5 bases). Per the germline V gene, CDR1 is SGHRS and CDR2 is YFSETQ. V lost 3 bases and J lost 3, with 15 bases in between. The CDR3 totals 16 residues.

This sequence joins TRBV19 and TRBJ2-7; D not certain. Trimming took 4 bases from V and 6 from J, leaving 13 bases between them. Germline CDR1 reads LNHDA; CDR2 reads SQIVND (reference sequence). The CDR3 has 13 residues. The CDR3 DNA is TGTGCCAGTAGTAAATACCGGGCCCTCGAGCAGTACTTC. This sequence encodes CASSKYRALEQYF.

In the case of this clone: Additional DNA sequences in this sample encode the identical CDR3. CDR3 sequence (DNA): TGTGCCAGCTCACCTCGCCTGTCCTACGAGCAGTACTTC. Its translation: CASSPRLSYEQYF. V gene TRBV18 combines with J gene TRBJ2-7; D gene ambiguous. V dropped 3 bases and J dropped 1 base, with 7 bases sitting between them. This CDR3 region has 13 residues. CDR1 and CDR2 from the germline V gene are KGHSH and LQKENI.

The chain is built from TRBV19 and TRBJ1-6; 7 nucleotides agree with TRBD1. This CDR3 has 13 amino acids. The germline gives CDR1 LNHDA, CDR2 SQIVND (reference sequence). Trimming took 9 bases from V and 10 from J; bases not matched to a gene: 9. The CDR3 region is CASRGGPGSPLHF. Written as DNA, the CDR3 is TGTGCCAGCCGAGGGGGCCCCGGGTCACCCCTCCACTTT. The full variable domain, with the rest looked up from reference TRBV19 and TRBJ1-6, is DGGITQSPKYLFRKEGQNVTLSCEQNLNHDAMYWYRQDPGQGLRLIYYSQIVNDFQKGDIAEGYSVSREKKESFPLTVTSAQKNPTAFYLCASRGGPGSPLHFGNGTRLTVT.

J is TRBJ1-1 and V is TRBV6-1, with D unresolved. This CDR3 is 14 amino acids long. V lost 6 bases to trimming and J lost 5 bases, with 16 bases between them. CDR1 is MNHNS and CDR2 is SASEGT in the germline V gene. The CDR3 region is CASREHNGGTEAFF. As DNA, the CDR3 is TGTGCCAGCAGGGAGCATAACGGAGGGACTGAAGCTTTCTTT.

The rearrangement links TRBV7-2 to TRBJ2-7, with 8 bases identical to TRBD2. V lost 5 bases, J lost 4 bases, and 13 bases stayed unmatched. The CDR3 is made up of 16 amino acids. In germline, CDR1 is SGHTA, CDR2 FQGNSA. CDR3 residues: CASSPYPSGGGYEQYF. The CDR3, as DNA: TGTGCCAGCAGCCCCTACCCCTCAGGCGGGGGGTACGAGCAGTACTTC.

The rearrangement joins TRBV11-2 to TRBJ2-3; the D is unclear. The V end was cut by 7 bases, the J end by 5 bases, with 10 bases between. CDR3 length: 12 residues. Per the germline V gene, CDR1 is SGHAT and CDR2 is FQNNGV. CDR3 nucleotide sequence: TGTGCCAGCAAGCTTTCGGGAGATACGCAGTATTTT. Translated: CASKLSGDTQYF.

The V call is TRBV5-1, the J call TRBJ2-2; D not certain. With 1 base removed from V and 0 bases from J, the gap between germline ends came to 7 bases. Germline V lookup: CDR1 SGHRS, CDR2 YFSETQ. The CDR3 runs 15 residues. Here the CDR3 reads CASSLRRANTGELFF. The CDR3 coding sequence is TGCGCCAGCAGCTTGCGCAGAGCGAACACCGGGGAGCTGTTTTTT.

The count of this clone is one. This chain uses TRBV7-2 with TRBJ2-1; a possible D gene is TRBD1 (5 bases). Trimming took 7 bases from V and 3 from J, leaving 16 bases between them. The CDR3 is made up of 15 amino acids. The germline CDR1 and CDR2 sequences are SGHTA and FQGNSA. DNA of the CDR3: TGTGCCAGCAAGCCAGGGTCACTTGGCTACAATGAGCAGTTCTTC. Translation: CASKPGSLGYNEQFF.

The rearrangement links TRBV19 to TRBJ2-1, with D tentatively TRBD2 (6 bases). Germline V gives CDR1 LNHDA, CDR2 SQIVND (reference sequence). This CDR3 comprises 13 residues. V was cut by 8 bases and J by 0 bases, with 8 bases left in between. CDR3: CASWDFSYNEQFF. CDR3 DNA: TGTGCCAGTTGGGACTTCTCCTACAATGAGCAGTTCTTC.

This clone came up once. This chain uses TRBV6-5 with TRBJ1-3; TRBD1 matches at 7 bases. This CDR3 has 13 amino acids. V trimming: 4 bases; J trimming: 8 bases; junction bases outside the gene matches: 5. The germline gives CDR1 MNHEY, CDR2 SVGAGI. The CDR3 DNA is TGTGCCAGCAGTTCGGGACAGAAGGACACCATATATTTT. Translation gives CASSSGQKDTIYF.